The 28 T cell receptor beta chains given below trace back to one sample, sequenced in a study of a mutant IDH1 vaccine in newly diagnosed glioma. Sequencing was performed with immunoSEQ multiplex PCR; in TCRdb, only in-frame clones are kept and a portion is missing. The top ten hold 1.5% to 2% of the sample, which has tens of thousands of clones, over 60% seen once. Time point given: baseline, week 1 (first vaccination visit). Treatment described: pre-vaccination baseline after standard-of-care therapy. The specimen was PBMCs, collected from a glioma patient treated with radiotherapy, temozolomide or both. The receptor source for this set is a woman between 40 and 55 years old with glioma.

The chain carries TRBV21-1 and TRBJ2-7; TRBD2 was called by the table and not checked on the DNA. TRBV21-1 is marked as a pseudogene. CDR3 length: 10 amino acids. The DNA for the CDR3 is TGTGCCATGCTACCGGGACTATCCTTCTTC. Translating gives CAMLPGLSFF.

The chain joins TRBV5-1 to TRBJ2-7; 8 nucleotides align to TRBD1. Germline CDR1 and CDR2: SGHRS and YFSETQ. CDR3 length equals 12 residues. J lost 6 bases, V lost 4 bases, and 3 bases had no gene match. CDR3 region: CASSRTGSEQYF. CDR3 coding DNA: TGCGCCAGCAGCCGGACAGGGAGCGAGCAGTACTTC.

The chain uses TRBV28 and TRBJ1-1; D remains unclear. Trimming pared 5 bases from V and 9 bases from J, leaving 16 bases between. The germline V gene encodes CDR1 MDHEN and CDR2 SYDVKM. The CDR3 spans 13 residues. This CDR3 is CASSPHRERKAFF. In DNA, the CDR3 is TGTGCCAGCAGTCCACACCGGGAAAGGAAAGCTTTCTTT.

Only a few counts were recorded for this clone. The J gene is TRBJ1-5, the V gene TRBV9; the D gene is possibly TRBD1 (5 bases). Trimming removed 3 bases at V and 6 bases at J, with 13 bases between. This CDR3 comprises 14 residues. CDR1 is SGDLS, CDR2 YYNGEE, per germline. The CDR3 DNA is TGTGCCAGCAGCGCGACATCCCAGGGTCAGCCCCAGCATTTT. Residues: CASSATSQGQPQHF.

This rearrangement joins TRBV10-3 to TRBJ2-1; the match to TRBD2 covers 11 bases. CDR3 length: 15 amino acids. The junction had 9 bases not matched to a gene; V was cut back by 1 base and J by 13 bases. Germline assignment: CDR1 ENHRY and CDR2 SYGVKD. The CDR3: CAISELHLAGGDQFF. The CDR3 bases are TGTGCCATCAGTGAGTTGCACCTAGCGGGGGGCGACCAGTTCTTC.

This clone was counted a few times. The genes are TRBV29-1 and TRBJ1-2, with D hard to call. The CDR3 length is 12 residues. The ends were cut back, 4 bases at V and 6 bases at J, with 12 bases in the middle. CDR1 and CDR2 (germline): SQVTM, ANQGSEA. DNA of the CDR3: TGCAGCGTTGGGGAGTCTCTGGATGGCTACACCTTC. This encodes CSVGESLDGYTF.

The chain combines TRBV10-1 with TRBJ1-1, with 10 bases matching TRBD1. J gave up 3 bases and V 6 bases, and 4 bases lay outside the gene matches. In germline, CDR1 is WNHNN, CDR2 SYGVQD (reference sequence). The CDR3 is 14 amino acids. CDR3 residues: CASSAGTGDTEAFF. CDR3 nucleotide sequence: TGCGCCAGCAGCGCCGGGACAGGGGACACTGAAGCTTTCTTT.

This chain's CDR3 is CASSSRIPPFSYNEQFF. The CDR3 DNA follows: TGTGCCAGCAGCTCACGTATCCCACCCTTCTCCTACAATGAGCAGTTCTTC. The chain combines TRBV7-9 with TRBJ2-1, with D hard to call. The germline gives CDR1 SEHNR, CDR2 FQNEAQ (reference sequence). There are 17 residues in the CDR3. The V and J ends lost 4 bases and 0 bases respectively, with 16 bases between them.

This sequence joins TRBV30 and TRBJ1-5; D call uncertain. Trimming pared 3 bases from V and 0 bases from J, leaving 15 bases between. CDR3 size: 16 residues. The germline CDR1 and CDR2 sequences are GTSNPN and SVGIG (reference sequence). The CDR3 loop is CAWSDSGGYSNQPQHF. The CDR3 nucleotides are TGTGCCTGGAGCGATTCCGGCGGTTATAGCAATCAGCCCCAGCATTTT.

Here the CDR3 DNA reads TGTGCCAGCAGTACTAGCGGTGAGCAGTACTTC. Translating it yields CASSTSGEQYF. This sequence joins TRBV9 and TRBJ2-7; 8 nucleotides agree with TRBD2. CDR3 size: 11 residues. V gave up 5 bases and J gave up 7 bases; unmatched junction bases: 2. From germline, CDR1 is SGDLS and CDR2 YYNGEE.

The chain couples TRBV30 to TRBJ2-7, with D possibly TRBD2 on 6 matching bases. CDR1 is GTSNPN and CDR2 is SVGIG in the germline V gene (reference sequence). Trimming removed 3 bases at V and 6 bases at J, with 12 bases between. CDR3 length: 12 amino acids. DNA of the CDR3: TGTGCCTGGAGGCTAGGGACTGGCGAGCAGTACTTC. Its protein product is CAWRLGTGEQYF.

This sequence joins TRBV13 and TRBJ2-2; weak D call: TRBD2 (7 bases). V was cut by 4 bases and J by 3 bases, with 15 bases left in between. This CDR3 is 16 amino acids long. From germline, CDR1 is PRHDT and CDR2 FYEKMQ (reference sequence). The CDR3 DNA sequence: TGTGCCAGCAGCTGGGAGGGGGTAGTGGACACCGGGGAGCTGTTTTTT. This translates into CASSWEGVVDTGELFF.

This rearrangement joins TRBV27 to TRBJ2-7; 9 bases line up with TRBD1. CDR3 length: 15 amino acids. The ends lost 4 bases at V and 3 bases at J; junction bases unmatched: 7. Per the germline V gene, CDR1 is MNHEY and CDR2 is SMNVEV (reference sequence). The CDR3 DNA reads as TGTGCCAGCAGTTCGCCCGGGACAGGGAACTACGAGCAGTACTTC. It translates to CASSSPGTGNYEQYF.

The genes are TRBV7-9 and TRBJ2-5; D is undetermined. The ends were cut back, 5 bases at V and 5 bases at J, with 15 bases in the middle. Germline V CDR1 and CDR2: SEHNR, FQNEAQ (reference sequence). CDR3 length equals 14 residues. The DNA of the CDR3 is TGTGCCAGCAGCCCCCGTAACAAAGGGGAGACCCAGTACTTC. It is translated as CASSPRNKGETQYF. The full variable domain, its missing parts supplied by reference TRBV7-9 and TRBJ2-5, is DTGVSQNPRHKITKRGQNVTFRCDPISEHNRLYWYRQTLGQGPEFLTYFQNEAQLEKSRLLSDRFSAERPKGSFSTLEIQRTEQGDSAMYLCASSPRNKGETQYFGPGTRLLVL.

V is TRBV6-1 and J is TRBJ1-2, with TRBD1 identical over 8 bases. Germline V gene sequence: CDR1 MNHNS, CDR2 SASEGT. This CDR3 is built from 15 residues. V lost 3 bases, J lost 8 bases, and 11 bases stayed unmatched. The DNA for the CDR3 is TGTGCCAGCAGTGAGGGACAGGCTCCGGGTTGGGGCTACACCTTC. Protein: CASSEGQAPGWGYTF.

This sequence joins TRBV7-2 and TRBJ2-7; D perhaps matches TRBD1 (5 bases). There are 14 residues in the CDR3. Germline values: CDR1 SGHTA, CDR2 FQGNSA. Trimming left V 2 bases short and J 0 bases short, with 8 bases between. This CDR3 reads CASSLNRPSYEQYF. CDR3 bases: TGTGCCAGCAGCTTAAACAGGCCCTCCTACGAGCAGTACTTC. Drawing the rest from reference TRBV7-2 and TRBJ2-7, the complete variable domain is GAGVSQSPSNKVTEKGKDVELRCDPISGHTALYWYRQSLGQGLEFLIYFQGNSAPDKSGLPSDRFSAERTGGSVSTLTIQRTQQEDSAVYLCASSLNRPSYEQYFGPGTRLTVT.

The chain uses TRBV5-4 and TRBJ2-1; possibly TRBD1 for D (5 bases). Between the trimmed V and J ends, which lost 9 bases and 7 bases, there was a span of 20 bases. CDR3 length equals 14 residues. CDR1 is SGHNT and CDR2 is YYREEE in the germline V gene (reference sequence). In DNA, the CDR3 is TGTGCCACCTCACCGTATCAGGGTGGAAATGAGCAGTTCTTC. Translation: CATSPYQGGNEQFF. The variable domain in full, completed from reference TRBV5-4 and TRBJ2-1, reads ETGVTQSPTHLIKTRGQQVTLRCSSQSGHNTVSWYQQALGQGPQFIFQYYREEENGRGNFPPRFSGLQFPNYSSELNVNALELDDSALYLCATSPYQGGNEQFFGPGTRLTVL.

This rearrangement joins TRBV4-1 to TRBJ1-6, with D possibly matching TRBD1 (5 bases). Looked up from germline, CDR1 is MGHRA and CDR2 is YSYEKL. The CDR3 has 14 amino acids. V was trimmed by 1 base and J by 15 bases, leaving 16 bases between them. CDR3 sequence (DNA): TGCGCCAGCAGCCAAGTAGCGGACCCGGGGCGCCTCCACTTT. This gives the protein CASSQVADPGRLHF.

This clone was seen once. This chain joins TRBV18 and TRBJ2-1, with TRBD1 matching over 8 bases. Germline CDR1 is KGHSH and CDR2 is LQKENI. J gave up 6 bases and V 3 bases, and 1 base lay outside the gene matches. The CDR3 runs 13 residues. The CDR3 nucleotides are TGTGCCAGCTCACCGACAGGGGTCAATGAGCAGTTCTTC. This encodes CASSPTGVNEQFF.

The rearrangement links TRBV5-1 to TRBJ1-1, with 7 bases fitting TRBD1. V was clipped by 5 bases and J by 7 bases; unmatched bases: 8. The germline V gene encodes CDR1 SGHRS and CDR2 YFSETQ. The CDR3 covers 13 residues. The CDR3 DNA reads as TGCGCCAGCAGGAAGGGGGACAGCCGTGAAGCTTTCTTT. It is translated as CASRKGDSREAFF.

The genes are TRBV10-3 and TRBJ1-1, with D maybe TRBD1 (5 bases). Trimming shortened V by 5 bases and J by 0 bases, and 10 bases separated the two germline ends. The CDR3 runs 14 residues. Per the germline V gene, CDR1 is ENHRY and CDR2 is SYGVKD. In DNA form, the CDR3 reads TGTGCCATCAGTCGGGGGTTGTTGAACACTGAAGCTTTCTTT. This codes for CAISRGLLNTEAFF.

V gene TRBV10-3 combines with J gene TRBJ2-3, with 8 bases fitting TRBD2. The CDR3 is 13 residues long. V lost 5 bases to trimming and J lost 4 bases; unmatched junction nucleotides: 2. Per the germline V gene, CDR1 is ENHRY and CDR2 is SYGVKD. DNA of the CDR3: TGTGCCATCAGTAGGACTAGCTCAGATACGCAGTATTTT. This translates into CAISRTSSDTQYF.

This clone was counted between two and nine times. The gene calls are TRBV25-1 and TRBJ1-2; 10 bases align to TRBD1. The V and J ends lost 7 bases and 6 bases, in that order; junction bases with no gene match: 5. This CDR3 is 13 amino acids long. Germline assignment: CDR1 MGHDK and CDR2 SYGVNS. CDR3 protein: CASTGQGEDGYTF. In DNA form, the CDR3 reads TGTGCCAGCACAGGACAGGGGGAAGATGGCTACACCTTC.

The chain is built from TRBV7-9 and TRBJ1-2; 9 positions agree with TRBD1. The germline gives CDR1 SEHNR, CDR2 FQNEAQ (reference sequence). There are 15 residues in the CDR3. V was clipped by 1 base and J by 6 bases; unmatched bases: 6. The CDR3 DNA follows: TGTGCCAGCAGCTTAGAACAGGGGGCGCGGAATGGCTACACCTTC. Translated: CASSLEQGARNGYTF. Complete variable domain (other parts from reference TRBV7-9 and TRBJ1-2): DTGVSQNPRHKITKRGQNVTFRCDPISEHNRLYWYRQTLGQGPEFLTYFQNEAQLEKSRLLSDRFSAERPKGSFSTLEIQRTEQGDSAMYLCASSLEQGARNGYTFGSGTRLTVV.

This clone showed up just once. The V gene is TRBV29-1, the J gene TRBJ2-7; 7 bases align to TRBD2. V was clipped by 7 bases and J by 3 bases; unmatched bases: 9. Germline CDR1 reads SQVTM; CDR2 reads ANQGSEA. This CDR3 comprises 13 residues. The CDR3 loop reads CSGLREGVYEQYF. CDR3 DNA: TGCAGCGGACTCAGGGAGGGAGTCTACGAGCAGTACTTC.

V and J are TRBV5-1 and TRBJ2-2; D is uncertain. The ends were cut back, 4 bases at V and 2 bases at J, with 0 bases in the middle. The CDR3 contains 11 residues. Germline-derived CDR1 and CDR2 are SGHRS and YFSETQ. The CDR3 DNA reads TGCGCCAGCAGCAACACCGGGGAGCTGTTTTTT. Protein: CASSNTGELFF.

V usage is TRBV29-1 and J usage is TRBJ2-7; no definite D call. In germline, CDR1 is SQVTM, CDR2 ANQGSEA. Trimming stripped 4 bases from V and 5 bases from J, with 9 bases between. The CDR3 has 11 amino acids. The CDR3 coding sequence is TGCAGCGTTGCTTGGGGAAACGAGCAGTACTTC. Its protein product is CSVAWGNEQYF.

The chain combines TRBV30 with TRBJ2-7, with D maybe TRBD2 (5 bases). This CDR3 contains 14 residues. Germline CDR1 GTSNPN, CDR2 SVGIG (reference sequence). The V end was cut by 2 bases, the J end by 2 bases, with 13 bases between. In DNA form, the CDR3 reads TGTGCCTGGAGTCCTCAGGACTTTGCCTACGAGCAGTACTTC. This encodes CAWSPQDFAYEQYF.